The rows below give T cell receptor beta chains drawn from one sample of a study of vaccination and CD4 T cells after COVID-19. One entry per CDR3 protein results from TCRdb running MiXCR on the PCR reads. The sample holds over 10,000 distinct CDR3 sequences, 41% seen once. These receptors' antigens are unknown. Sample: CD4+ T cells from blood, cultured in vitro, taken after SARS-CoV-2 vaccination. These receptors were obtained from a human donor who had recovered from COVID-19. Each CDR3 is given with its conserved first and last residue. A D gene is named only where the DNA matches it firmly. Rows may omit the clone size; those that give it use once, few, many or a size class.

size	J	D	V	CDR3	DNA
NA	TRBJ2-7	NA	TRBV19	CASKKGHSSTYEQYF	TGTGCCAGTAAAAAGGGACACTCGAGTACATACGAGCAGTACTTC
NA	TRBJ1-1	NA	TRBV7-3	CASSLTTGGMTEAFF	TGTGCCAGCAGCTTAACTACCGGGGGGATGACTGAAGCTTTCTTT
NA	TRBJ1-2	NA	TRBV10-3	CAISESEGNYGYTF	TGTGCCATCAGTGAGTCGGAGGGAAACTATGGCTACACCTTC
NA	TRBJ2-2	TRBD2	TRBV28	CASSVSGRRDTGELFF	TGTGCCAGCAGCGTAAGCGGGAGAAGAGACACCGGGGAGCTGTTTTTT
NA	TRBJ1-1	NA	TRBV4-3	CASSQAARANTNTEAFF	TGCGCCAGCAGCCAAGCCGCACGGGCGAATACGAACACTGAAGCTTTCTTT
few	TRBJ2-2	TRBD2	TRBV7-2	CASSPGGAVTGELFF	TGTGCCAGCAGCCCGGGGGGGGCCGTCACCGGGGAGCTGTTTTTT
NA	TRBJ1-5	TRBD1	TRBV10-2	CASSVGQGGNQPQHF	TGCGCCAGCAGTGTTGGACAGGGCGGCAATCAGCCCCAGCATTTT
few	TRBJ1-1	NA	TRBV6-1	CASSASGYDTEAFF	TGTGCCAGCAGTGCGTCGGGTTATGACACTGAAGCTTTCTTT
few	TRBJ1-2	NA	TRBV7-8	CASSLIKTGGGYTF	TGTGCCAGCAGCCTAATAAAGACAGGCGGGGGCTACACCTTC
NA	TRBJ2-3	NA	TRBV4-3	CASSQSGTDTQYF	TGCGCCAGCAGCCAAAGCGGAACAGATACGCAGTATTTT
few	TRBJ2-5	NA	TRBV7-7	CASSTMEEETQYF	TGTGCCAGCAGCACAATGGAGGAAGAGACCCAGTACTTC
NA	TRBJ1-5	NA	TRBV11-3	CASSLVWGQALNQPQHF	TGTGCCAGCAGCTTAGTCTGGGGTCAGGCCCTAAATCAGCCCCAGCATTTT
NA	TRBJ2-2	NA	TRBV19	CASIKTFANTGELFF	TGTGCCAGTATAAAGACGTTCGCGAACACCGGGGAGCTGTTTTTT
few	TRBJ1-5	TRBD1	TRBV19	CASSIRGGSNQPQHF	TGTGCCAGTAGCATCAGGGGGGGGAGCAATCAGCCCCAGCATTTT
NA	TRBJ1-3	NA	TRBV6-1	CASSETDTIYF	TGTGCCAGCAGTGAGACGGACACCATATATTTT
NA	TRBJ2-1	TRBD2	TRBV7-2	CASSLEVAGGGNEQFF	TGTGCCAGCAGCTTAGAGGTAGCGGGAGGTGGTAATGAGCAGTTCTTC
few	TRBJ1-4	TRBD1	TRBV15	CATSRAPGQGSEKLFF	TGTGCCACCAGCAGGGCCCCGGGACAGGGTAGTGAAAAACTGTTTTTT
NA	TRBJ1-3	NA	TRBV25-1	CASSDSEGMGGNTIYF	TGTGCCAGCAGTGATTCGGAGGGGATGGGGGGAAACACCATATATTTT
large	TRBJ2-5	NA	TRBV5-6	CASSSPRGGWETQYF	TGTGCCAGCAGCTCGCCGAGGGGGGGCTGGGAGACCCAGTACTTC
NA	TRBJ1-2	TRBD1	TRBV19	CASSTLISGGGPGDGYTF	TGTGCCAGTAGTACCCTGATCTCAGGGGGAGGGCCCGGAGATGGCTACACCTTC
NA	TRBJ1-3	NA	TRBV10-3	CAISYTEGSGNTIYF	TGTGCCATCAGTTATACAGAGGGTTCGGGAAACACCATATATTTT
few	TRBJ1-1	TRBD1	TRBV20-1	CSARAGQITEAFF	TGCAGTGCTAGAGCGGGACAGATCACTGAAGCTTTCTTT
NA	TRBJ2-1	TRBD2	TRBV7-6	CASSPGRGKRYGEQFF	TGTGCCAGCAGCCCCGGGAGGGGTAAGCGGTACGGTGAGCAGTTCTTC
NA	TRBJ1-6	NA	TRBV7-3	CASSLTGVGNSPLHF	TGTGCCAGCAGCCTAACGGGAGTGGGAAATTCACCCCTCCACTTT
few	TRBJ1-1	NA	TRBV7-9	CASSLRGQTNTEAFF	TGTGCCAGCAGCCTCCGTGGACAGACGAACACTGAAGCTTTCTTT
NA	TRBJ2-7	NA	TRBV14	CASSQDLGLLLLEQYF	TGTGCCAGCAGCCAAGATCTCGGGCTCCTACTCCTGGAGCAGTACTTC
few	TRBJ1-1	NA	TRBV6-2/TRBV6-3	CASSYRGGTEAFF	TGTGCCAGCAGTTACAGGGGGGGGACTGAAGCTTTCTTT
NA	TRBJ1-5	NA	TRBV28	CASSHRGDQPQHF	TGTGCCAGCAGTCATCGGGGGGATCAGCCCCAGCATTTT
NA	TRBJ2-3	NA	TRBV5-4	CASSGGETLGDTQYF	TGTGCCAGCAGCGGAGGGGAAACCCTCGGAGATACGCAGTATTTT
NA	TRBJ2-3	NA	TRBV4-3	CASSQDQGTRSGTQYF	TGCGCCAGCAGCCAAGATCAGGGGACGAGGTCGGGTACGCAGTATTTT
NA	TRBJ1-1	NA	TRBV2	CASSDSQGGRAEAFF	TGTGCCAGCAGTGATTCCCAGGGAGGGAGGGCTGAAGCTTTCTTT
NA	TRBJ1-1	NA	TRBV20-1	CSARDPGGVNTEAFF	TGCAGTGCTAGAGACCCCGGGGGCGTGAACACTGAAGCTTTCTTT
few	TRBJ2-2	NA	TRBV7-2	CASSLNFGELFF	TGTGCCAGCAGCCTTAACTTCGGGGAGCTGTTTTTT
few	TRBJ2-3	NA	TRBV27	CASSPVWTDTQYF	TGTGCCAGCAGTCCCGTGTGGACAGATACGCAGTATTTT
NA	TRBJ2-5	NA	TRBV11-2	CASSLSRAQETQYF	TGTGCCAGCAGCTTGTCTAGGGCTCAAGAGACCCAGTACTTC
few	TRBJ1-5	NA	TRBV7-2	CASSFNGNQPQHF	TGTGCCAGCAGCTTTAATGGCAATCAGCCCCAGCATTTT
medium-sized	TRBJ2-7	TRBD2	TRBV20-1	CSARDQAGVPYEQYF	TGCAGTGCTAGAGATCAAGCGGGAGTACCCTACGAGCAGTACTTC
NA	TRBJ1-1	NA	TRBV20-1	CSPGGEVSEAFF	TGCAGCCCTGGGGGGGAGGTATCTGAAGCTTTCTTT
NA	TRBJ1-5	NA	TRBV19	CASHSGAQPQHF	TGTGCCAGCCACAGCGGTGCTCAGCCCCAGCATTTT
NA	TRBJ2-7	TRBD1	TRBV5-4	CASSRDRGYEQYF	TGTGCCAGCAGCCGGGACAGGGGCTACGAGCAGTACTTC
NA	TRBJ1-1	NA	TRBV12-3/TRBV12-4	CASSLTYTEAFF	TGTGCCAGCAGTTTGACTTACACTGAAGCTTTCTTT
NA	TRBJ2-7	NA	TRBV27	CASRPGQISYEQYF	TGTGCCAGCAGGCCGGGGCAGATTTCCTACGAGCAGTACTTC
NA	TRBJ2-2	TRBD1	TRBV28	CASTVDRDIGELFF	TGTGCCAGCACCGTCGACAGGGATATAGGGGAGCTGTTTTTT
few	TRBJ2-7	NA	TRBV27	CASSLSQGYEQYF	TGTGCCAGCAGTTTATCACAGGGCTACGAGCAGTACTTC
few	TRBJ2-1	NA	TRBV7-2	CASSPEPQPKQFF	TGTGCCAGCAGCCCAGAGCCCCAACCTAAGCAGTTCTTC
NA	TRBJ2-1	TRBD1	TRBV7-2	CASSLYRDSRKQFF	TGTGCCAGCAGCTTATACCGGGACAGCAGAAAGCAGTTCTTC
NA	TRBJ1-6	NA	TRBV19	CASSQRDPGSNSPLHF	TGTGCCAGTAGTCAACGGGACCCGGGCTCAAATTCACCCCTCCACTTT
few	TRBJ2-3	TRBD1	TRBV20-1	CSASDGTGVEDTQYF	TGCAGTGCTAGCGACGGGACAGGGGTAGAAGATACGCAGTATTTT
NA	TRBJ1-6	NA	TRBV6-2/TRBV6-3	CASSPARAAVPIGDSPLHF	TGTGCCAGCAGCCCCGCCCGGGCGGCGGTCCCAATAGGAGATTCACCCCTCCACTTT
NA	TRBJ2-7	TRBD2	TRBV5-4	CSSGNAYEQYF	TGCTCTAGCGGGAATGCATACGAGCAGTACTTC
NA	TRBJ2-5	TRBD2	TRBV6-2/TRBV6-3	CASSRSGGRTETQYF	TGTGCCAGCAGCCGCTCGGGGGGTCGGACAGAGACCCAGTACTTC
NA	TRBJ2-1	NA	TRBV20-1	CSAQGVWGRSEQFF	TGCAGTGCCCAGGGGGTTTGGGGGAGGAGTGAGCAGTTCTTC